One sample yielded the 3 T cell receptor beta chains listed below, sequenced in a study of blood T cells in healthy people across ages. The use of a sample-barcoded 5' primer and a J-beta primer mix characterized a second PCR of about 6 to 12 cycles. TCRdb itself ran the 5' RACE reads through MiXCR, one entry per CDR3 protein. Of 780,000 or so distinct CDR3 sequences listed, approximately 53% are singletons. The sequenced sample was blood. These receptors were collected from a man in his forties in good health.

V usage is TRBV29-1 and J usage is TRBJ2-7; TRBD1 agrees at 9 bases. J gave up 1 base and V 6 bases, and 10 bases lay outside the gene matches. The germline V gene encodes CDR1 SQVTM and CDR2 ANQGSEA. This CDR3 has 15 residues. The CDR3 loop is CSVTPIGTGSYEQYF. In DNA, the CDR3 is TGCAGCGTGACTCCTATCGGGACAGGGTCCTACGAGCAGTACTTC.

This clonotype was seen repeatedly, ten times or more. This rearrangement joins TRBV20-1 to TRBJ2-3; D possibly matches TRBD1 or TRBD2 (6 bases each). This CDR3 comprises 13 residues. Germline lookup yields CDR1 DFQATT and CDR2 SNEGSKA (reference sequence). The V end lost 5 bases, the J end lost 9 bases, and 18 bases lay between the germline ends. The CDR3 sequence is CSAPLGRGTTQYF. In DNA, the CDR3 is TGCAGTGCTCCCCTCGGTCGGGGGACAACGCAGTATTTT.

CDR3 residues: CASSFSRQGSNQPQHF. CDR3 sequence (DNA): TGTGCCAGCAGTTTTTCCCGACAGGGCTCGAATCAGCCCCAGCATTTT. This chain uses TRBV6-2 or TRBV6-3 with TRBJ1-5, with TRBD1 identical over 7 bases. This CDR3 is built from 16 residues. V gave up 4 bases and J gave up 4 bases; unmatched junction bases: 10. The germline gives CDR1 MNHEY, CDR2 SVGEGT.